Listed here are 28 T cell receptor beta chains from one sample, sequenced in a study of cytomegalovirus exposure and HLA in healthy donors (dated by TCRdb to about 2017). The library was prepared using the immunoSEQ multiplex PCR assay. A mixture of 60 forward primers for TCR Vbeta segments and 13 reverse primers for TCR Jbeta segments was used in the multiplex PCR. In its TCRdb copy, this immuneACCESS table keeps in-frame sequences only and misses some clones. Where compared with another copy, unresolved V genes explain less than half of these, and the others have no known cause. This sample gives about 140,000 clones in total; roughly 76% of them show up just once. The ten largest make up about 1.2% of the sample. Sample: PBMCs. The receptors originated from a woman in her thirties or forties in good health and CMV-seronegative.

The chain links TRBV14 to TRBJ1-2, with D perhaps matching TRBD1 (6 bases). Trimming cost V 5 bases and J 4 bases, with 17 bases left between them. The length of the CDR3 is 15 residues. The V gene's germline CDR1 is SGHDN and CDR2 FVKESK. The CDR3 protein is CASSGSSQGVYGYTF. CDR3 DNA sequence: TGTGCCAGCAGCGGATCCTCACAGGGTGTCTATGGCTACACCTTC.

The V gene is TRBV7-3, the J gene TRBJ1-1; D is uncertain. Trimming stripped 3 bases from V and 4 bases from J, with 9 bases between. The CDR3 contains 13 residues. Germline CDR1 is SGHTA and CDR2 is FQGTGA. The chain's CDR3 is CASSFSGITEAFF. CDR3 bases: TGTGCCAGCAGCTTCTCCGGGATCACTGAAGCTTTCTTT. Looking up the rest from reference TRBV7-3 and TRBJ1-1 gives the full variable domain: GAGVSQTPSNKVTEKGKYVELRCDPISGHTALYWYRQSLGQGPEFLIYFQGTGAADDSGLPNDRFFAVRPEGSVSTLKIQRTERGDSAVYLCASSFSGITEAFFGQGTRLTVV.

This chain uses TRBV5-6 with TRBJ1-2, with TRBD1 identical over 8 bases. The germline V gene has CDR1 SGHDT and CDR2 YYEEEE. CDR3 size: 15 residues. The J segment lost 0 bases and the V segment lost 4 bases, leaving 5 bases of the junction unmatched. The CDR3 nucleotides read TGTGCCAGCAGCCCGGGACAGGAGACTAACTATGGCTACACCTTC. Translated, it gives CASSPGQETNYGYTF.

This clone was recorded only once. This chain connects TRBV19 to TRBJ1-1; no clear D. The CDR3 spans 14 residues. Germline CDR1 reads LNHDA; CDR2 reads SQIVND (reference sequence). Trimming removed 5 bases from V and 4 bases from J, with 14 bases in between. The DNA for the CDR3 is TGTGCCAGTAGTCCAGCCGCCGGGAGCACTGAAGCTTTCTTT. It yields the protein CASSPAAGSTEAFF.

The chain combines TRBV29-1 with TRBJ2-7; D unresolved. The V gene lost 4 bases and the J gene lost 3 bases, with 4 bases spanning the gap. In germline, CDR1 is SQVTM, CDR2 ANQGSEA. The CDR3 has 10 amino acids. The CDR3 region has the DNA TGCAGCGTTGTCGTCTACGAGCAGTACTTC. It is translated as CSVVVYEQYF.

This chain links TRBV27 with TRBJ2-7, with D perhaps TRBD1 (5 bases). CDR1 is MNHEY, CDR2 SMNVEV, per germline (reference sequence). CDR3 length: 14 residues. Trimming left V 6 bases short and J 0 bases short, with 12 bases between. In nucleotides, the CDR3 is TGTGCCAGCAGCACCCAGGGATCCTCCTACGAGCAGTACTTC. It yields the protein CASSTQGSSYEQYF.

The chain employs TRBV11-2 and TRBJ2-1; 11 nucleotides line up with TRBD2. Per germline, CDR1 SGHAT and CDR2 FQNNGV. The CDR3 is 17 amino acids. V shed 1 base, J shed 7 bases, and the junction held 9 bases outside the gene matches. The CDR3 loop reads CASSLGWASGGTNEQFF. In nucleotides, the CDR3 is TGTGCCAGCAGCTTAGGTTGGGCTAGCGGGGGGACGAATGAGCAGTTCTTC.

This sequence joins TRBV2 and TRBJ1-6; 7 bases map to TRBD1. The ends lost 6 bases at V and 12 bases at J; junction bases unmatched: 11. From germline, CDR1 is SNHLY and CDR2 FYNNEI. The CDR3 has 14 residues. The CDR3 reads CASRVGQAREPLHF. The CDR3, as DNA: TGTGCCAGCAGGGTAGGACAGGCACGGGAACCCCTCCACTTT.

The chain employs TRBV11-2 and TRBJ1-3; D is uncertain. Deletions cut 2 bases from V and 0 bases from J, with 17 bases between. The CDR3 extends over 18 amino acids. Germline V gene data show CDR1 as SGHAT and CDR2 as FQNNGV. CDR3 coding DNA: TGTGCCAGCAGCTTATATAAAAAGACGGGTAACTCTGGAAACACCATATATTTT. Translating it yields CASSLYKKTGNSGNTIYF.

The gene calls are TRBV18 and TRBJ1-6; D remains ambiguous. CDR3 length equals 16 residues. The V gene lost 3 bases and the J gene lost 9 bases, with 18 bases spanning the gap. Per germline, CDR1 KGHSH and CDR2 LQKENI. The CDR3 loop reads CASSPNRAPEGSPLHF. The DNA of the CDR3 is TGTGCCAGCTCACCCAACCGGGCTCCCGAGGGTTCACCCCTCCACTTT.

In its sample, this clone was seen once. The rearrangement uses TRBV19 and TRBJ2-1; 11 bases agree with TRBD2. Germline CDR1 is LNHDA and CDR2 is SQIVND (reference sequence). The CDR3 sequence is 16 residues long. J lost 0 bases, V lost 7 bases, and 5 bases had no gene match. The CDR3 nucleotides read TGTGCCAGTATTAGTAGCGGGGGGGGCTCCTACAATGAGCAGTTCTTC. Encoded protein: CASISSGGGSYNEQFF.

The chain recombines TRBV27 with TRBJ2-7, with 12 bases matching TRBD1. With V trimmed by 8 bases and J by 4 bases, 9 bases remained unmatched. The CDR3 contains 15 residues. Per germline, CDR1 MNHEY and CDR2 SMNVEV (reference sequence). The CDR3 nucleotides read TGTGCCAGCCCAGGGACAGGGGGCACATTTTACGAGCAGTACGTC. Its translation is CASPGTGGTFYEQYV.

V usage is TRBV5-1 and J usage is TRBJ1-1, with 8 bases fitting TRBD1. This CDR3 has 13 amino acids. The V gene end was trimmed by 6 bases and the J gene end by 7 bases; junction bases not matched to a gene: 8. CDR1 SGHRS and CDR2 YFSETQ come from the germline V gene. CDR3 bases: TGCGCCAGCAATACAGGGGGACCTCATGAAGCTTTCTTT. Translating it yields CASNTGGPHEAFF.

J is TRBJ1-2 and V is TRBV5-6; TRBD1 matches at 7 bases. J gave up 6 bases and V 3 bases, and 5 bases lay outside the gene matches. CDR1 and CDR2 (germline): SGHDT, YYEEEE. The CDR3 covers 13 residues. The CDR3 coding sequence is TGTGCCAGCAGCTCGGGGACAGTCCATGGCTACACCTTC. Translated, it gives CASSSGTVHGYTF.

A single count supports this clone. The CDR3 is CATDRGVGTGELFF. Written as DNA, the CDR3 is TGTGCCACCGACCGGGGGGTGGGCACCGGGGAGCTGTTTTTT. The chain links TRBV19 to TRBJ2-2, with TRBD2 matching 7 bases. The V gene end was trimmed by 10 bases and the J gene end by 4 bases; junction bases not matched to a gene: 9. This CDR3 contains 14 residues. The V gene's germline CDR1 is LNHDA and CDR2 SQIVND (reference sequence).

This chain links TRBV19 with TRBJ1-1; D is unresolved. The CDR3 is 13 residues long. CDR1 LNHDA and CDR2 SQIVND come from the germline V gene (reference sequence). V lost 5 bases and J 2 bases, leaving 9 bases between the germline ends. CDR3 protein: CASSQASNTEAFF. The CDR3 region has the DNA TGTGCCAGTAGTCAGGCCAGCAACACTGAAGCTTTCTTT.

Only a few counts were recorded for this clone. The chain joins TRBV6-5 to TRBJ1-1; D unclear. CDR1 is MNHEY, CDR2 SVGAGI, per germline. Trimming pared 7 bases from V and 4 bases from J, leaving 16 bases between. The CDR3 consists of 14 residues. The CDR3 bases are TGTGCCAGCAAACGGACCCCAGCGGGCACTGAAGCTTTCTTT. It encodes CASKRTPAGTEAFF.

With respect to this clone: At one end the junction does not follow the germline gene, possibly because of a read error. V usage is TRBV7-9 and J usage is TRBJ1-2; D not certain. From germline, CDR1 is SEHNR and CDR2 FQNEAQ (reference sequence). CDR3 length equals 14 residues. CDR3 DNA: TGTTCCAGCAGCATCGATACAGTCCTCTCGGGCTACACCTTC. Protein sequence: CSSSIDTVLSGYTF.

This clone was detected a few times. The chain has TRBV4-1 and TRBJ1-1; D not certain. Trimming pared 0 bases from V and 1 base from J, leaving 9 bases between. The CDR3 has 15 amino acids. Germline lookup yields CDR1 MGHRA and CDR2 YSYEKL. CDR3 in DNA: TGCGCCAGCAGCCAAGATTGGGGAGGGAACACTGAAGCTTTCTTT. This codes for CASSQDWGGNTEAFF.

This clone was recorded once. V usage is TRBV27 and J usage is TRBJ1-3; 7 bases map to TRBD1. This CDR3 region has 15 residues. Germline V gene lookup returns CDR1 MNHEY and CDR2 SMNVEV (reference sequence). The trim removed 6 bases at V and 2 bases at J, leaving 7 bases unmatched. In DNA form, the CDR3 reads TGTGCCAGCAGAACGACAGGGTCACCTGGAAACACCATATATTTT. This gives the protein CASRTTGSPGNTIYF.

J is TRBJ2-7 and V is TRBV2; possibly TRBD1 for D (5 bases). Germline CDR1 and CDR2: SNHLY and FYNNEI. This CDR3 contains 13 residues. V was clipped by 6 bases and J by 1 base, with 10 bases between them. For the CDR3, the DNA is TGTGCCAGCAGATCTCAGGGATCCTACGAGCAGTACTTC. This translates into CASRSQGSYEQYF.

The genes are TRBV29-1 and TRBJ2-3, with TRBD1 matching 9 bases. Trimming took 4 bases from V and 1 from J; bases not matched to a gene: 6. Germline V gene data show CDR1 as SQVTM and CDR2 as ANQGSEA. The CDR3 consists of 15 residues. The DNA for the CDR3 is TGCAGCGTTGGAACTACAGGGGGCGGCACAGATACGCAGTATTTT. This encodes CSVGTTGGGTDTQYF.

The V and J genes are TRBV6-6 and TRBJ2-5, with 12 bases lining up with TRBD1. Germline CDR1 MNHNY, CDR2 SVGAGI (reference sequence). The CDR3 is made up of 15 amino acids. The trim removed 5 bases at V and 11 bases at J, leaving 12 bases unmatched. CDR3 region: CASSAVGQGAGEQYF. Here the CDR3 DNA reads TGTGCCAGCAGTGCCGTGGGACAGGGGGCGGGGGAGCAGTACTTC.

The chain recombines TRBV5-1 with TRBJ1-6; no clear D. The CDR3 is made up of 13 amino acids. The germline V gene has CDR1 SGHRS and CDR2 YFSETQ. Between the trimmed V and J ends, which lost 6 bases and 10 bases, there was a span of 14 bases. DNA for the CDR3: TGCGCCAGCATAGGAGGGCCTGGCTCACCCCTCCACTTT. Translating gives CASIGGPGSPLHF.

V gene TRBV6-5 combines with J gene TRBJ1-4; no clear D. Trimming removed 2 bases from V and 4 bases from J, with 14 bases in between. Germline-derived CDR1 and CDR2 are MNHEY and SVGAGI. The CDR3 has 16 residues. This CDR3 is CASSYRGIWFNEKLFF. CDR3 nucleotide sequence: TGTGCCAGCAGTTACCGGGGAATATGGTTTAATGAAAAACTGTTTTTT.

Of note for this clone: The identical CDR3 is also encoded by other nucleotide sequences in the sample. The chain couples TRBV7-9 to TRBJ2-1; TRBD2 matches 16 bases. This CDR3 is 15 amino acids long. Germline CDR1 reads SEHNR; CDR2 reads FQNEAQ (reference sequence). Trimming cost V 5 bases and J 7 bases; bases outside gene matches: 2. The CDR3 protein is CASSQGLAGGNEQFF. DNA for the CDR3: TGTGCCAGCAGCCAGGGACTAGCGGGGGGGAATGAGCAGTTCTTC.

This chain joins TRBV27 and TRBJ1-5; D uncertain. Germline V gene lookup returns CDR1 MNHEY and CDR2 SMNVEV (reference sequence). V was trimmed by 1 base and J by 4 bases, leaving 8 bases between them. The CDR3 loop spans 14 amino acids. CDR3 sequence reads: CASSLLGGNQPQHF. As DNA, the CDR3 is TGTGCCAGCAGTTTATTAGGCGGGAATCAGCCCCAGCATTTT.

Written as DNA, the CDR3 is TGTGCCAGCAGCTTAGACCTTTCGAGTGAAAAACTGTTTTTT. This encodes CASSLDLSSEKLFF. J is TRBJ1-4 and V is TRBV7-2; no firm D call. Germline V gene lookup returns CDR1 SGHTA and CDR2 FQGNSA. CDR3 length: 14 amino acids. Trimming took 1 base from V and 7 from J, leaving 10 bases between them.